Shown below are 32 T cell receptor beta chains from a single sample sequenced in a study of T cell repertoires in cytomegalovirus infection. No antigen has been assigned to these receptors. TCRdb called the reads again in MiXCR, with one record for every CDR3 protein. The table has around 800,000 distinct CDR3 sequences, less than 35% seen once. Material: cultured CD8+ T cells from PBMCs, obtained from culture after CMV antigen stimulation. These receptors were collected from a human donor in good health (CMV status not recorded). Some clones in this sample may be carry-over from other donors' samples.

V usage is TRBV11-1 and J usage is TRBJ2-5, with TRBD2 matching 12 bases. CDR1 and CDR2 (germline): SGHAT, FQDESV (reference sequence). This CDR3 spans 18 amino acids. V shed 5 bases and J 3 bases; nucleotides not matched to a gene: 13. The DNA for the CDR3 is TGTGCCAGCAGCCCGGGACTAGCGGGCGCATACGTAGAAGAGACCCAGTACTTC. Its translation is CASSPGLAGAYVEETQYF.

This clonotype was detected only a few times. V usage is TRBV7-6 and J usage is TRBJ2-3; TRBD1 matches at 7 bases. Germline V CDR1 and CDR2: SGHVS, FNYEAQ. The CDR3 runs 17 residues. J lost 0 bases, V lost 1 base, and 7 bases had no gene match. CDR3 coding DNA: TGTGCCAGCAGCTTAGACCGGGACAGACCTAGCACAGATACGCAGTATTTT. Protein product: CASSLDRDRPSTDTQYF.

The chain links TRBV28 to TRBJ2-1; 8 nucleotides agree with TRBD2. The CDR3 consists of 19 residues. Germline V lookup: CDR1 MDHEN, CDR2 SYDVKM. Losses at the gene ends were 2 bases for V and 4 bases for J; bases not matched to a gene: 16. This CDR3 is CASSLKLIVAGGVYNEQFF. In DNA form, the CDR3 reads TGTGCCAGCAGTTTAAAATTAATTGTGGCGGGGGGTGTTTACAATGAGCAGTTCTTC.

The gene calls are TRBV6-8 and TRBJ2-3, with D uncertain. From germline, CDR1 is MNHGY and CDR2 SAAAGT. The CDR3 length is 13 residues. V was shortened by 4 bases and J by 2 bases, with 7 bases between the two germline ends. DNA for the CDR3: TGTGCCAGCAGTTCTTACAACACAGATACGCAGTATTTT. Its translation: CASSSYNTDTQYF.

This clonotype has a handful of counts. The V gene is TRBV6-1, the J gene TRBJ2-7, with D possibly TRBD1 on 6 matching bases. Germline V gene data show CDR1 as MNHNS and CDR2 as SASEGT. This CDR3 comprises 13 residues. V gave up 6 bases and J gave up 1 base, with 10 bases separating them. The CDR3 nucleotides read TGTGCCAGCAGAACGGACAGTTCCTACGAGCAGTACGTC. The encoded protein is CASRTDSSYEQYV.

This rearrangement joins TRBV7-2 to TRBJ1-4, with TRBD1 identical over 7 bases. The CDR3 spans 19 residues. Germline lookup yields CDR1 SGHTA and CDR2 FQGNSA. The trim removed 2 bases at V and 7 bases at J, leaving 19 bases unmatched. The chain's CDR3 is CASSLWGPREGGNREKLFF. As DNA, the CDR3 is TGTGCCAGCAGCTTATGGGGGCCCCGAGAAGGGGGCAATCGTGAAAAACTGTTTTTT.

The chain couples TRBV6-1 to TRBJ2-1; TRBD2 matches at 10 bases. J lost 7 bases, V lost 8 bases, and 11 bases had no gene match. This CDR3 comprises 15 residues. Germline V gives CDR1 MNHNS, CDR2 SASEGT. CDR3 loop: CASYSSGGLDNEQFF. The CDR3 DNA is TGTGCCAGCTATAGTAGCGGGGGGCTGGATAATGAGCAGTTCTTC.

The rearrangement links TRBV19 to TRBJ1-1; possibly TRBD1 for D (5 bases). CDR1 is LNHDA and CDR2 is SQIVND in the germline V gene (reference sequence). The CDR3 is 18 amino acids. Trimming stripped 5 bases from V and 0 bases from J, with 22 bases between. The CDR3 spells CASSPHYRDGHMNTEAFF. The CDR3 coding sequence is TGTGCCAGTAGTCCGCACTACCGGGACGGACACATGAACACTGAAGCTTTCTTT.

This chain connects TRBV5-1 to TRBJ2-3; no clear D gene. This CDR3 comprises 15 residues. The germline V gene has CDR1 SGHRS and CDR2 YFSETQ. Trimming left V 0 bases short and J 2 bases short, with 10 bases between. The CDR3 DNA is TGCGCCAGCAGCTTGGCAGTCCCTATCACAGATACGCAGTATTTT. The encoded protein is CASSLAVPITDTQYF.

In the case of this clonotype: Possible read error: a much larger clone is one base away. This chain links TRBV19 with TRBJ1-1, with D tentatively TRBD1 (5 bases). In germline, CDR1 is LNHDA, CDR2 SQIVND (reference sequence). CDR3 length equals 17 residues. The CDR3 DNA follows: TGTGTCAGTTCCCCTCCCTTCCCCTGGGGCGGGAACACTGAAGCTTTCTTT. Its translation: CVSSPPFPWGGNTEAFF.

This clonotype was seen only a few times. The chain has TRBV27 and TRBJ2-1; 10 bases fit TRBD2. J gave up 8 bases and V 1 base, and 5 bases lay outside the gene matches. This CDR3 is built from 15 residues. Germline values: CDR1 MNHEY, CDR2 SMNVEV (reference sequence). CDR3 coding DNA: TGTGCCAGCAGTTTATTACTAGCGGGGTCCGATGAGCAGTTCTTC. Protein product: CASSLLLAGSDEQFF.

The CDR3 region is CASTGGGVDEQFF. Written as DNA, the CDR3 is TGTGCCAGCACCGGAGGAGGGGTAGACGAGCAGTTCTTC. This sequence joins TRBV12-3 or TRBV12-4 and TRBJ2-1, with TRBD2 as a possible D gene (6 bases). CDR3 length: 13 amino acids. V shed 7 bases and J shed 10 bases, with 17 bases lying between them.

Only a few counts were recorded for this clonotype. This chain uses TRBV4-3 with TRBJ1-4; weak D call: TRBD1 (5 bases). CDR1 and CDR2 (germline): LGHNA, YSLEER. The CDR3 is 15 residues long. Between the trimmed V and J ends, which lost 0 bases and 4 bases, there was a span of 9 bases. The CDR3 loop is CASSQDRDGNEKLFF. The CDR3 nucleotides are TGCGCCAGCAGCCAAGATCGGGACGGTAATGAAAAACTGTTTTTT.

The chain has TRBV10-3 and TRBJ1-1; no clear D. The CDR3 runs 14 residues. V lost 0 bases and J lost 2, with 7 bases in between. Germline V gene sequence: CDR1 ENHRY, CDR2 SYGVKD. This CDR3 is CAISESPGNTEAFF. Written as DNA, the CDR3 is TGTGCCATCAGTGAGTCTCCAGGCAACACTGAAGCTTTCTTT.

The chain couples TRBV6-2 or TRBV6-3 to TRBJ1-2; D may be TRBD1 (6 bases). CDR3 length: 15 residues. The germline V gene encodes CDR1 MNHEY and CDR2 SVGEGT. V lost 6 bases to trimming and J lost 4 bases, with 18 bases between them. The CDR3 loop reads CASRPHYRDLYGYTF. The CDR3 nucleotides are TGTGCCAGCAGGCCCCATTACAGGGACCTCTATGGCTACACCTTC.

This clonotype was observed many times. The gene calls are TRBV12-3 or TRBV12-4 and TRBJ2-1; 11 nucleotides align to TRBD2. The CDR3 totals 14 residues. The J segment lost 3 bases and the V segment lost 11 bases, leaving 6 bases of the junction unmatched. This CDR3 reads CAVPSGGNYNEQFF. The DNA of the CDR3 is TGTGCCGTCCCTAGCGGGGGGAACTACAATGAGCAGTTCTTC.

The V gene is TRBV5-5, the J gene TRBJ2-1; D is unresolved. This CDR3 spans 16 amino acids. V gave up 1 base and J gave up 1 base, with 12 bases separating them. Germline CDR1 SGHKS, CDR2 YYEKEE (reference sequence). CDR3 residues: CASSLSLRYSYNEQFF. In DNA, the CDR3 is TGTGCCAGCAGCTTGAGTCTACGGTATTCCTACAATGAGCAGTTCTTC.

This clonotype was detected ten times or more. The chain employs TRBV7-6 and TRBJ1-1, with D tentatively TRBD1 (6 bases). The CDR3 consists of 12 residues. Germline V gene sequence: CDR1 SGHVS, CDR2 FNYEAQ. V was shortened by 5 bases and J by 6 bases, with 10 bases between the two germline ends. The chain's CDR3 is CASSVSGAEAFF. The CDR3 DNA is TGTGCCAGCAGCGTCTCAGGGGCTGAAGCTTTCTTT.

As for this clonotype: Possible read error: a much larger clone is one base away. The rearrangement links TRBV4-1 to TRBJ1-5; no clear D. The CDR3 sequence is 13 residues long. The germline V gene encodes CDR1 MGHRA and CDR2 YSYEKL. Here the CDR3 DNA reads TGCGCCAGCAGCCAAGGTCTTAATCGGCCCCAGCATTTT. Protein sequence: CASSQGLNRPQHF.

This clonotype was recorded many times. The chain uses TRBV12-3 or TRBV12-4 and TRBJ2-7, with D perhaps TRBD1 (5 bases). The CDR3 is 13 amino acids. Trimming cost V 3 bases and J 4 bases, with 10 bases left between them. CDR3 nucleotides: TGTGCCAGCAGTTTGGGGCCAGATTACGAGCAGTACTTC. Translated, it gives CASSLGPDYEQYF.

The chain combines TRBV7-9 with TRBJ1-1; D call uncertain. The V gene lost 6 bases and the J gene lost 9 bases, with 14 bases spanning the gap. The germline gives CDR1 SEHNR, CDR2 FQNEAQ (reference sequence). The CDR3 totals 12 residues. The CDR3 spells CASSPTEVKAFF. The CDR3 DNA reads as TGTGCCAGCAGTCCTACGGAGGTGAAAGCTTTCTTT.

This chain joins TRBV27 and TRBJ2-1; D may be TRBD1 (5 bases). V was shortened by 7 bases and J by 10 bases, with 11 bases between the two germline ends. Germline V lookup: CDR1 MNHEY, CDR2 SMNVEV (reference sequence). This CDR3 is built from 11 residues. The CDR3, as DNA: TGTGCCAGCACCTTCAACAGGGAGCAGTTCTTC. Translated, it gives CASTFNREQFF.

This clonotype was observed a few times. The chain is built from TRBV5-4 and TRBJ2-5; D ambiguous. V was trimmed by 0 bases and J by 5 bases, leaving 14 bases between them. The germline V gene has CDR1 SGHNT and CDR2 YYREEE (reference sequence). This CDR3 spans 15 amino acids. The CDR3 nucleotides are TGTGCCAGCAGCTTGGGGGCGGATTTGCGGGAGACCCAGTACTTC. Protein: CASSLGADLRETQYF.

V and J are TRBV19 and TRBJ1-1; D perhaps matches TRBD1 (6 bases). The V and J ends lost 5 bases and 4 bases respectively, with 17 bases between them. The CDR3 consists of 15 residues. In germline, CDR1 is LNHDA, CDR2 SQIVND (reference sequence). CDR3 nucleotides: TGTGCCAGTAGTGCCATCACAGGGATGTTCACTGAAGCTTTCTTT. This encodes CASSAITGMFTEAFF.

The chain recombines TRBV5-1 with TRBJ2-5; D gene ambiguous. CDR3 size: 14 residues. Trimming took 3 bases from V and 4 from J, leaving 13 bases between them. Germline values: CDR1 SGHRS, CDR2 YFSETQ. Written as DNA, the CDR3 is TGCGCCAGCAGCTCATCCGGTTTAGTAGAGACCCAGTACTTC. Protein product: CASSSSGLVETQYF.

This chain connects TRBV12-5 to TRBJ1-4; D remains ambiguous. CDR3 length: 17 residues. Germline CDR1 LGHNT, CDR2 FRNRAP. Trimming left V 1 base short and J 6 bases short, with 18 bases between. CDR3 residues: CASGLALQEVQDEKLFF. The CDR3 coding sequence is TGTGCTAGTGGTTTGGCCCTTCAGGAGGTCCAGGATGAAAAACTGTTTTTT.

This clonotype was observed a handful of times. The CDR3 region is CASSFDTGSPSNYGYTF. In nucleotides, the CDR3 is TGTGCCAGCAGTTTCGATACAGGCTCACCATCAAACTATGGCTACACCTTC. The chain has TRBV12-3 or TRBV12-4 and TRBJ1-2; perhaps TRBD1 as D (5 bases). The CDR3 has 17 residues. V was pared by 3 bases and J by 2 bases, with 19 bases between.

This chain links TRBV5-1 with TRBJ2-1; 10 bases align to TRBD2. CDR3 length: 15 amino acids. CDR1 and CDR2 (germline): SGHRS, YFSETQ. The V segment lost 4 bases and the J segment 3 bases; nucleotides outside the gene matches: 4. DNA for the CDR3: TGCGCCAGCAGCCCAAGACTAGCGGGCTACAATGAGCAGTTCTTC. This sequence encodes CASSPRLAGYNEQFF. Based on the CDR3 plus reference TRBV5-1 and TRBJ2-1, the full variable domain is KAGVTQTPRYLIKTRGQQVTLSCSPISGHRSVSWYQQTPGQGLQFLFEYFSETQRNKGNFPGRFSGRQFSNSRSEMNVSTLELGDSALYLCASSPRLAGYNEQFFGPGTRLTVL.

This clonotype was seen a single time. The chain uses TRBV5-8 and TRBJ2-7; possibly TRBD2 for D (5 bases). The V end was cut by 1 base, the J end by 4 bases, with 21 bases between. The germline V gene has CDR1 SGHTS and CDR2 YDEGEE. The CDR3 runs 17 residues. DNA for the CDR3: TGTGCCAGCAGCTTGTCGACGTTGTATGTTCGGAGGTACGAGCAGTACTTC. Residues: CASSLSTLYVRRYEQYF.

CDR3 loop: CASSYITGDEQFF. CDR3 coding DNA: TGTGCCAGCAGTTACATCACAGGGGATGAGCAGTTCTTC. V usage is TRBV6-2 or TRBV6-3 and J usage is TRBJ2-1; TRBD1 matches 7 bases. The CDR3 is 13 residues long. With 2 bases clipped from V and 8 bases from J, the junction kept 3 bases outside the gene matches. Germline loops: CDR1 MNHEY, CDR2 SVGEGT.

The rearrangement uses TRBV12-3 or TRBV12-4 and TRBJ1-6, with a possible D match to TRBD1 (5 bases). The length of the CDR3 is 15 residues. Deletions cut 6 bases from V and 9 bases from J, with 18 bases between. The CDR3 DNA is TGTGCCAGCAGCCAATTCTGGGGCTCTGGTTCACCCCTCCACTTT. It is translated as CASSQFWGSGSPLHF.

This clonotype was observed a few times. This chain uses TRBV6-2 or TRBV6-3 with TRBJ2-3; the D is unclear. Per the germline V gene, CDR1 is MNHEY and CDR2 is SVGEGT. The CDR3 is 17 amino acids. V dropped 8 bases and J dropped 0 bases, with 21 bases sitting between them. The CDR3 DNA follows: TGTGCCAGCTCCTACCGGGCGTCGCTCATAAGCACAGATACGCAGTATTTT. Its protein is CASSYRASLISTDTQYF.